A selection of T cell receptor beta chains follows, all from one sample in a study of prognosis after radiotherapy for stage I lung cancer. A single record per CDR3 protein comes from TCRdb applying MiXCR to the multiplex PCR reads. The sample holds about 20,000 distinct CDR3 sequences, around 40% seen once. The sequences come from PBMCs, collected before or after stereotactic body radiation therapy (not recorded which). The receptors were gathered from a donor older than 45 with non-small cell lung cancer. CDR3s include the opening cysteine and the closing phenylalanine or tryptophan. The order of the fields is J gene, clone size, D gene, V gene, CDR3 DNA, CDR3 protein. A D gene is named only where the DNA matches it firmly. Where a row states a size, it is once, few, many or the class of an expanded clone; other rows omit it.

J: TRBJ1-2; size: medium-sized; D: -; V: TRBV20-1; DNA: TGCAGTGCTGTCGTTAACCCTACAGGGAACTATGGCTACACCTTC; CDR3: CSAVVNPTGNYGYTF
J: TRBJ1-4; size: many; D: -; V: TRBV19; DNA: TGTGCCAGTAGTTCGTCCGGACTGGGAAAACTGTTTTTT; CDR3: CASSSSGLGKLFF
J: TRBJ2-3; size: -; D: TRBD2; V: TRBV11-3; DNA: TGTGCCAGCAGCGATAGGACTAGCGGGACAGATACGCAGTATTTT; CDR3: CASSDRTSGTDTQYF
J: TRBJ2-7; size: many; D: TRBD2; V: TRBV2; DNA: TGTGCCTCAACGGGACTAGCACCCTACGAGCAGTACTTC; CDR3: CASTGLAPYEQYF
J: TRBJ2-7; size: many; D: TRBD2; V: TRBV10-3; DNA: TGTGCCATCAGTGAATCTCTGGGAGGGGAGCAGTACTTC; CDR3: CAISESLGGEQYF
J: TRBJ1-2; size: -; D: -; V: TRBV4-1; DNA: TGCGCCAGCAGCCAAGAACCCCAGGCCCGCTATGGCTACACCTTC; CDR3: CASSQEPQARYGYTF
J: TRBJ2-3; size: medium-sized; D: -; V: TRBV20-1; DNA: TGCAGTGCTATCCGGGACAAGTACGTCGATACGCAGTATTTT; CDR3: CSAIRDKYVDTQYF
J: TRBJ2-3; size: many; D: TRBD2; V: TRBV7-3; DNA: TGTGCCAGCAGCTTAACCGGACTAGCGGGAGCAGATACGCAGTATTTT; CDR3: CASSLTGLAGADTQYF
J: TRBJ2-2; size: once; D: TRBD2; V: TRBV27; DNA: TGTGCCAGCATATCGCTACTAGCGGCTCTGCCCACCGGGGAGCTGTTTTTT; CDR3: CASISLLAALPTGELFF
J: TRBJ2-7; size: medium-sized; D: -; V: TRBV6-1; DNA: TGTGCCAGCAGTGAAAATTTGAGACAGGTGTACTTC; CDR3: CASSENLRQVYF
J: TRBJ2-7; size: -; D: -; V: TRBV28; DNA: TGTGCCAGCAGCAGGGACGAGTGGGGCGAGCAGTACTTC; CDR3: CASSRDEWGEQYF
J: TRBJ1-2; size: once; D: TRBD1; V: TRBV6-5; DNA: TGTGCCAGCAGTTACTCGGCAGGGGGCAAAGGGTATGGCTACACCTTC; CDR3: CASSYSAGGKGYGYTF
J: TRBJ2-2; size: once; D: TRBD2; V: TRBV5-1; DNA: TGCGCCAGCAGCTTCAGTACCTGGGGAGGGAACGGGGAGCTGTTTTTT; CDR3: CASSFSTWGGNGELFF
J: TRBJ2-3; size: many; D: -; V: TRBV6-1; DNA: TGTGCCAGCATCGGCGGGCCCAGCACAGATACGCAGTATTTT; CDR3: CASIGGPSTDTQYF
J: TRBJ2-7; size: -; D: TRBD1; V: TRBV6-9; DNA: TGTGCCAGCGGTTACGGGACAGCTGGTGGTCTATACGAGCAGTACTTC; CDR3: CASGYGTAGGLYEQYF
J: TRBJ2-7; size: medium-sized; D: -; V: TRBV24-1; DNA: TGTGCCACCGCCGGGACTCCTTACTACGAGCAGTACTTC; CDR3: CATAGTPYYEQYF
J: TRBJ2-7; size: -; D: -; V: TRBV5-5; DNA: TGTGCCAGCAGCTGGACTTTAAGATCCTACGAGCAGTACTTC; CDR3: CASSWTLRSYEQYF
J: TRBJ2-1; size: large; D: TRBD2; V: TRBV6-4; DNA: TGTGCCAGCAGTGACGGGACTAGCGGGAGTGAGGTCGATGAGCAGTTCTTC; CDR3: CASSDGTSGSEVDEQFF
J: TRBJ2-2; size: many; D: TRBD1; V: TRBV20-1; DNA: TGCAGTGCTAGAGGTCAGGGGGCGAACGGGGAGCTGTTTTTT; CDR3: CSARGQGANGELFF
J: TRBJ2-3; size: -; D: -; V: TRBV5-1; DNA: TGCGCCAGCAGCTTGGACAGGGATACGCAGTATTTT; CDR3: CASSLDRDTQYF
J: TRBJ2-1; size: -; D: TRBD2; V: TRBV11-3; DNA: TGTGCCAGCAGCGGCAGATATCCGAGCGGGAGATCCCCCAATGAGCAGTTCTTC; CDR3: CASSGRYPSGRSPNEQFF
J: TRBJ2-7; size: many; D: -; V: TRBV7-8; DNA: TGTGCCAGCAGCCGAGGGGGGGAGGAGCAGTACTTC; CDR3: CASSRGGEEQYF
J: TRBJ1-2; size: -; D: TRBD1; V: TRBV2; DNA: TGTGCCAGCAGTCGAACAGGGGGCGCGAACTATGGCTACACCTTC; CDR3: CASSRTGGANYGYTF
J: TRBJ2-7; size: many; D: -; V: TRBV20-1; DNA: TGCAGTGCTTCCACAACCCTTTCCTACGAGCAGTACTTC; CDR3: CSASTTLSYEQYF
J: TRBJ2-2; size: -; D: TRBD2; V: TRBV12-5; DNA: TGTGCTATTGGTTTCGTTAGCGGGATCACCGGGGAGCTGTTTTTT; CDR3: CAIGFVSGITGELFF
J: TRBJ1-2; size: -; D: -; V: TRBV11-3; DNA: TGTGCCAGCAGCCCACAGGGCCCCGGTGGCTACACCTTC; CDR3: CASSPQGPGGYTF
J: TRBJ2-1; size: -; D: -; V: TRBV24-1; DNA: TGTGCCACCAGTGAATTTAGAGGAGGGGGTTACAATGAGCAGTTCTTC; CDR3: CATSEFRGGGYNEQFF
J: TRBJ2-5; size: -; D: TRBD2; V: TRBV20-1; DNA: TGCAGTGCGGCGCCGGACAGAGTCAGGACTATCGGGAGGGCCGGAGAGACCCATTACTTC; CDR3: CSAAPDRVRTIGRAGETHYF
J: TRBJ2-3; size: -; D: TRBD2; V: TRBV6-1; DNA: TGTGCCAGCAGCAAGACTAGCGGGTATACGCAGTATTTT; CDR3: CASSKTSGYTQYF
J: TRBJ2-4; size: -; D: TRBD1; V: TRBV28; DNA: TGTGCCAGCAGTCCGCCCGGGACAGGGTTTTCAAACACTCAGTACTTC; CDR3: CASSPPGTGFSNTQYF
J: TRBJ2-5; size: many; D: TRBD1; V: TRBV12-5; DNA: TGTGCTAGTGGGGGGACAGCCCAAGAGACCCAGTACTTC; CDR3: CASGGTAQETQYF
J: TRBJ2-1; size: medium-sized; D: -; V: TRBV6-1; DNA: TGTGCCAGCAGTGCCCGGTACAATGAGCAGTTCTTC; CDR3: CASSARYNEQFF
J: TRBJ2-5; size: many; D: -; V: TRBV18; DNA: TGTGCCAGCTCTTTCGCCAGAGGGGAGCTGGGTCCCCAGTACTTC; CDR3: CASSFARGELGPQYF
J: TRBJ2-7; size: -; D: -; V: TRBV20-1; DNA: TGCAGTGCTAGGGGACGGGGGAGCTCCTACGAGCAGTACTTC; CDR3: CSARGRGSSYEQYF
J: TRBJ2-1; size: -; D: TRBD2; V: TRBV7-8; DNA: TGTGCCAGCAGCCACAATAGCGGGGGGGCCTCCAATGAGCAGTTCTTC; CDR3: CASSHNSGGASNEQFF
J: TRBJ2-1; size: -; D: TRBD1; V: TRBV19; DNA: TGTGCCAGTAGTGAAACCTGGGCAGTGACAGGGAAGTGGGATGAGCAGTTCTTC; CDR3: CASSETWAVTGKWDEQFF
J: TRBJ2-5; size: many; D: -; V: TRBV20-1; DNA: TGCAGTGCTACCCTTCGAGAGACCCAGTACTTC; CDR3: CSATLRETQYF
J: TRBJ2-2; size: medium-sized; D: -; V: TRBV19; DNA: TGTGCCAGTAGTATAAAGGGAATCCGTCCCGGGGAGCTGTTTTTT; CDR3: CASSIKGIRPGELFF
J: TRBJ2-3; size: many; D: TRBD1; V: TRBV12-3/TRBV12-4; DNA: TGTGCCAGCATGCCGGGACAGCTAAGCGGCACAGATACGCAGTATTTT; CDR3: CASMPGQLSGTDTQYF
J: TRBJ2-3; size: many; D: -; V: TRBV6-4; DNA: TGTGCCAGCAGTGACAGTGACAGCACAGATACGCAGTATTTT; CDR3: CASSDSDSTDTQYF